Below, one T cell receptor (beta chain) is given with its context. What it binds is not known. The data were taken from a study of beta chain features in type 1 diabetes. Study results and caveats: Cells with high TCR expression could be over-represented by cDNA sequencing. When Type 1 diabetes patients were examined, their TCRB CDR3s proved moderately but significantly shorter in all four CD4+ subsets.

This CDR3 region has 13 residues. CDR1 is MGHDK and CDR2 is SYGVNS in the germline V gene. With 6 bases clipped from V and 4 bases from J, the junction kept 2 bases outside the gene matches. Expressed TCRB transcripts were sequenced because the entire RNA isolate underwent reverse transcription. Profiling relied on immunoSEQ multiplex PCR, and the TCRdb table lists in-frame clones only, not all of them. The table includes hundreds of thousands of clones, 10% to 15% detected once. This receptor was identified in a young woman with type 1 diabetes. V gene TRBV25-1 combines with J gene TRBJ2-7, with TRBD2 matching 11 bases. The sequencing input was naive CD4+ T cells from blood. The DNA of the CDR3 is TGTGCCAGCAGCCGACTAGCGGGGTACGAGCAGTACTTC. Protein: CASSRLAGYEQYF.